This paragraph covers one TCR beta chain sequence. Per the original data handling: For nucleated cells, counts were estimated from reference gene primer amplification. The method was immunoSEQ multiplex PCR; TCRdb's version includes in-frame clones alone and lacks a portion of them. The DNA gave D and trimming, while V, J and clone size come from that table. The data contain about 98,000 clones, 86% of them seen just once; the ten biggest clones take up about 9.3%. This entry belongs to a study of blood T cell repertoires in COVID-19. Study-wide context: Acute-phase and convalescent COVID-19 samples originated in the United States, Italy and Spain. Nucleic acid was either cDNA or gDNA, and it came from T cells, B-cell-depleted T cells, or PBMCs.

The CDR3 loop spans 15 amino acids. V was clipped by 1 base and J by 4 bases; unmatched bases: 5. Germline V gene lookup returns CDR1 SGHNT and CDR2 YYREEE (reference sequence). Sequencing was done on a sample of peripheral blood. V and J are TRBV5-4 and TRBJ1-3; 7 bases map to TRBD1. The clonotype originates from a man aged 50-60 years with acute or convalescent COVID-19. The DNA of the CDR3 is TGTGCCAGCAGCTTGAAGGGGGCGGGAGGAAACACCATATATTTT. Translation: CASSLKGAGGNTIYF.